The T cell receptor beta chain described here comes from a study of cytomegalovirus exposure and HLA in healthy donors. Study outcomes and limitations: Analysis was carried out at a later point, and it linked a missense DCLRE1C variant to TCR beta V- and J-gene trimming. Cytomegalovirus association was assigned to approximately 160 TCR beta chains.

13 Jbeta primers and 60 Vbeta primers were used for the PCR. Some clones are missing from TCRdb's copy, which holds only in-frame ones; the method was immunoSEQ multiplex PCR. Seen here are 150,000 to 200,000 clones, roughly 82% observed once, and the top ten hold under 2%. Regarding this clone: Its antigen is as yet unknown.

Specimen: PBMCs. The TCR sequence derives from a woman aged 25-40 years in good health and CMV-seronegative.

The CDR3 region is CASSFVGNEQFF. The CDR3 nucleotides read TGTGCCAGCAGCTTTGTCGGCAATGAGCAGTTCTTC. The chain couples TRBV7-2 to TRBJ2-1; D gene unclear. CDR3 length: 12 residues. Looked up from germline, CDR1 is SGHTA and CDR2 is FQGNSA. The V end was cut by 3 bases, the J end by 6 bases, with 6 bases between.